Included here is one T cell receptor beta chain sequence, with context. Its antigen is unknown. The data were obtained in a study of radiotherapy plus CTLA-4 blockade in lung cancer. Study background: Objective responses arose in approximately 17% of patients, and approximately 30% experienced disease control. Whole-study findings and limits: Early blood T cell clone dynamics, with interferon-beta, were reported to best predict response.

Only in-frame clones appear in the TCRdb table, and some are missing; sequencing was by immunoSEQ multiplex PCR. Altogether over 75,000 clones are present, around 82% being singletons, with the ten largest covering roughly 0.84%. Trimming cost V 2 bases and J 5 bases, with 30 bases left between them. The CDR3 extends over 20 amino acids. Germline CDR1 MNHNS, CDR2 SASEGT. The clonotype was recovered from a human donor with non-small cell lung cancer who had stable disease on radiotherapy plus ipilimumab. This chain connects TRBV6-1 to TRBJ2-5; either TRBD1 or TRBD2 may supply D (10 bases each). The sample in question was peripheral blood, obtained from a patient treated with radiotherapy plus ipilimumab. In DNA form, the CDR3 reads TGTGCCAGCAGTGAAACAGGACAGGGGGTATGGCTAGCGGGAGTGGAGACCCAGTACTTC. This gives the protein CASSETGQGVWLAGVETQYF.